This T cell receptor beta chain was recorded in a study of OX40 agonist ivuxolimab in advanced cancers. TCRdb's copy holds only in-frame clones and misses some; the assay was immunoSEQ multiplex PCR. The sample has 50,000 to 65,000 clones; roughly 80% are singletons. CDR3 size: 14 residues. V was pared by 1 base and J by 7 bases, with 11 bases between. From germline, CDR1 is MGHRA and CDR2 YSYEKL. The input for sequencing was CD4+ or CD8+ T cells sorted from blood, taken in a trial of the OX40 agonist ivuxolimab. The V and J genes are TRBV4-1 and TRBJ2-1, with D perhaps matching TRBD2 (5 bases). This TCR derives from an adult with an advanced solid tumor such as melanoma, head and neck, liver or kidney cancer. The CDR3 here is CASSQVSQRNEQFF. CDR3 sequence (DNA): TGCGCCAGCAGCCAAGTATCACAGCGGAATGAGCAGTTCTTC.